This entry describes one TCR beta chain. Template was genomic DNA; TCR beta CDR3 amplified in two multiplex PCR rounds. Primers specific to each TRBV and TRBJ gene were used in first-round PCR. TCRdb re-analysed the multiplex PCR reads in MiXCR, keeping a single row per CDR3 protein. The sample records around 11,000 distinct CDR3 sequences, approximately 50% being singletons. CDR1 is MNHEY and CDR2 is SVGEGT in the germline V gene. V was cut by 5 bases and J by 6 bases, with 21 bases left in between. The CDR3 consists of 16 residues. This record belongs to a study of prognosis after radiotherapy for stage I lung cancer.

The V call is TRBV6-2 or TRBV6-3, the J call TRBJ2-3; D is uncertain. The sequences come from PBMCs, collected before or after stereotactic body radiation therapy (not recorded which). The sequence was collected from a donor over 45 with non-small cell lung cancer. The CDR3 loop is CASSNFAGMSGDTQYF. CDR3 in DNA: TGTGCCAGCAGTAATTTTGCAGGAATGTCCGGGGATACGCAGTATTTT.